This T cell receptor beta chain was sequenced in a study of T cells in Graves' hyperthyroidism and ophthalmopathy. TCR beta CDR3 regions were amplified from RNA transcripts. Carried out on the TCR CDR3, a first-round RT-PCR used the HTBI primer set. TCRdb used MiXCR to reprocess the multiplex PCR reads, holding one entry per CDR3 protein. The sample records approximately 430,000 distinct CDR3 sequences, 15% to 18% being singletons. Not enrolled were patients with uncontrolled infection, other autoimmune disease, pregnancy or lactation. Diagnoses were established using clinical symptoms, serum thyroxine and TRAb, thyroid ultrasound and orbital computed tomography. CDR1 is MDHEN and CDR2 is SYDVKM in the germline V gene. The ends were cut back, 8 bases at V and 3 bases at J, with 11 bases in the middle. The CDR3 extends over 12 amino acids. A note on this clonotype: Its antigen is not known.

Findings and caveats of the study: Also found in blood were most expanded thyroid clonotypes above 0.001.

The TCR sequence derives from a woman aged 18-35 years with Graves' hyperthyroidism. The sequenced sample consisted of blood. This chain links TRBV28 with TRBJ2-7; weak D call: TRBD1 (6 bases). CDR3 in DNA: TGTGCCAGCCACAGGGAGAACTACGAGCAGTACTTC. This codes for CASHRENYEQYF.